This TCR beta chain was sequenced for a study of T-cell reconstitution after alpha-beta-depleted transplantation in children. CDR1 LGHNA and CDR2 YSLEER come from the germline V gene. V shed 3 bases, J shed 6 bases, and the junction held 4 bases outside the gene matches. This CDR3 has 15 amino acids. Molecular barcoding with unique molecular identifiers was used for the TCRbeta library. MiXCR, applied by TCRdb to the PCR reads, yields one record per CDR3 protein. The sample lists about 610,000 distinct CDR3 sequences; under 12% were seen once. This chain joins TRBV4-3 and TRBJ2-2; 10 nucleotides agree with TRBD2. Here the sequenced sample was PBMCs from the stem cell graft donor, taken from the stem cell graft. The sequence was obtained from a human donor who donated a stem cell graft to a child with acute myeloid leukemia. CDR3: CASSQPAGGAGELFF. The CDR3 bases are TGCGCCAGCAGCCAGCCAGCGGGAGGGGCCGGGGAGCTGTTTTTT.